This T cell receptor beta chain is drawn from a study of blood T cells in healthy people across ages. Trimming removed 4 bases from V and 3 bases from J, with 13 bases in between. The CDR3 sequence is 14 residues long. Germline values: CDR1 MGHRA, CDR2 YSYEKL. With a J-beta primer mix and a sample-barcoded 5' primer, a second PCR ran about 6 to 11 cycles. From the 5' RACE reads, TCRdb called clonotypes with MiXCR, one entry per CDR3 protein. Seen here are fewer than 1,200,000 distinct CDR3 sequences, approximately 26% observed once, and the top ten hold less than 0.85%. The same specimen was also included in a second study, on T cells of mothers and their children.

The V and J genes are TRBV4-1 and TRBJ2-7; D is undetermined. The sample was blood. The clonotype was recovered from a girl aged 2-10 years in good health. This CDR3 reads CASSLLHTNYEQYF. The CDR3 nucleotides read TGCGCCAGCAGCCTACTACACACCAACTACGAGCAGTACTTC.